Below are 13 T cell receptor beta chains sequenced from a single sample in a study of blood T cell repertoires in COVID-19. The assay was immunoSEQ multiplex PCR, and TCRdb's table has in-frame clones only and misses some. The data contain a few hundred thousand clones, around 93% of them seen just once; the ten biggest clones take up 1.2%. The material sequenced was PBMCs or T cells enriched from blood (not recorded which). The receptors stem from a human donor in a cohort exposed to, infected with or recovered from COVID-19 (not recorded which). The donor label of this sample is uncertain.

The V call is TRBV25-1, the J call TRBJ2-3; 10 bases agree with TRBD2. The CDR3 spans 17 residues. Trimming removed 3 bases from V and 7 bases from J; junction bases left unmatched: 13. Germline V CDR1 and CDR2: MGHDK, SYGVNS. CDR3 in amino acids: CASSDGAGGDFPNTQYF. The CDR3 DNA sequence: TGTGCCAGCAGTGATGGAGCGGGGGGGGACTTCCCCAATACGCAGTATTTT.

This rearrangement joins TRBV30 to TRBJ2-7, with D perhaps TRBD2 (5 bases). Germline assignment: CDR1 GTSNPN and CDR2 SVGIG (reference sequence). The length of the CDR3 is 14 residues. The V end lost 3 bases, the J end lost 3 bases, and 15 bases lay between the germline ends. CDR3: CAWSPGPGFYEQYF. The CDR3 region has the DNA TGTGCCTGGAGCCCGGGTCCGGGGTTCTACGAGCAGTACTTC.

The chain combines TRBV7-3 with TRBJ2-1; 11 bases fit TRBD2. The CDR3 is 16 amino acids. Per germline, CDR1 SGHTA and CDR2 FQGTGA. The V gene end was trimmed by 5 bases and the J gene end by 8 bases; junction bases not matched to a gene: 11. CDR3 residues: CASSPFVGLAGDEQFF. The CDR3 bases are TGTGCCAGCAGCCCGTTCGTAGGACTAGCGGGCGATGAGCAGTTCTTC. Looking up the rest from reference TRBV7-3 and TRBJ2-1 gives the full variable domain: GAGVSQTPSNKVTEKGKYVELRCDPISGHTALYWYRQSLGQGPEFLIYFQGTGAADDSGLPNDRFFAVRPEGSVSTLKIQRTERGDSAVYLCASSPFVGLAGDEQFFGPGTRLTVL.

This chain's CDR3 is CASSLEDSGGADEQFF. Written as DNA, the CDR3 is TGTGCCAGCAGCTTAGAGGATAGCGGGGGGGCCGATGAGCAGTTCTTC. V and J are TRBV7-2 and TRBJ2-1, with 11 bases lining up with TRBD2. This CDR3 is built from 16 residues. The V segment lost 1 base and the J segment 8 bases; nucleotides outside the gene matches: 7. CDR1 and CDR2 from the germline V gene are SGHTA and FQGNSA.

This chain joins TRBV24-1 and TRBJ1-2; tentatively, D is TRBD1 (5 bases). This CDR3 contains 13 residues. Germline CDR1 and CDR2: KGHDR and SFDVKD. Trimming removed 3 bases at V and 4 bases at J, with 8 bases between. The CDR3 sequence: CATSDLTAYGYTF. CDR3 sequence (DNA): TGTGCCACCAGTGATCTGACAGCCTATGGCTACACCTTC.

The J gene is TRBJ1-2, the V gene TRBV5-1; tentatively, D is TRBD1 (5 bases). With 0 bases removed from V and 5 bases from J, the gap between germline ends came to 14 bases. The germline V gene encodes CDR1 SGHRS and CDR2 YFSETQ. This CDR3 region has 15 residues. CDR3 coding DNA: TGCGCCAGCAGCTTGGGACAGAGCACTGATTATGGCTACACCTTC. This sequence encodes CASSLGQSTDYGYTF.

This clone was observed once. The chain carries TRBV30 and TRBJ2-7, with D possibly TRBD2 on 7 matching bases. V dropped 3 bases and J dropped 0 bases, with 15 bases sitting between them. The V gene's germline CDR1 is GTSNPN and CDR2 SVGIG (reference sequence). There are 15 residues in the CDR3. CDR3 protein: CAWRGRGGLSYEQYF. CDR3 nucleotides: TGTGCCTGGAGGGGGCGCGGGGGCCTCTCCTACGAGCAGTACTTC.

The chain is built from TRBV18 and TRBJ1-6; D is uncertain. The CDR3 is 15 amino acids. The ends were cut back, 3 bases at V and 7 bases at J, with 13 bases in the middle. Germline lookup yields CDR1 KGHSH and CDR2 LQKENI. The CDR3 DNA follows: TGTGCCAGCTCACCCAATCGGGGAAGGAATTCACCCCTCCACTTT. It specifies CASSPNRGRNSPLHF.

The CDR3 protein is CATATGPNEKLFF. In nucleotides, the CDR3 is TGTGCCACAGCGACAGGGCCTAATGAAAAACTGTTTTTT. The J gene is TRBJ1-4, the V gene TRBV19, with TRBD1 matching over 7 bases. Germline CDR1 and CDR2: LNHDA and SQIVND (reference sequence). V lost 10 bases, J lost 3 bases, and 5 bases stayed unmatched. The CDR3 runs 13 residues.

In its sample, this clone was seen a few times. Additional DNA sequences in this sample encode the identical CDR3. The chain combines TRBV28 with TRBJ1-2; 9 bases line up with TRBD1. Germline lookup yields CDR1 MDHEN and CDR2 SYDVKM. CDR3 length: 15 amino acids. Trimming took 6 bases from V and 3 from J; bases not matched to a gene: 8. CDR3 coding DNA: TGTGCCAGCAGCTCGGGACAGGGTATCGACTATGGCTACACCTTC. Amino acid sequence: CASSSGQGIDYGYTF.

This rearrangement joins TRBV28 to TRBJ1-5; 8 bases match TRBD1. The V gene end was trimmed by 5 bases and the J gene end by 6 bases; junction bases not matched to a gene: 9. CDR1 and CDR2 (germline): MDHEN, SYDVKM. There are 15 residues in the CDR3. In nucleotides, the CDR3 is TGTGCCAGCAGTCATCATGCAGGGGGCGGTCAGCCCCAGCATTTT. Encoded protein: CASSHHAGGGQPQHF.

The chain carries TRBV25-1 and TRBJ2-1; a possible D gene is TRBD2 (6 bases). CDR1 is MGHDK, CDR2 SYGVNS, per germline. This CDR3 region has 13 residues. Trimming pared 6 bases from V and 9 bases from J, leaving 15 bases between. Here the CDR3 reads CASRASESGEQFF. CDR3 nucleotides: TGTGCCAGCAGGGCTAGCGAGTCTGGTGAGCAGTTCTTC.

This chain joins TRBV5-8 and TRBJ1-1, with a possible D match to TRBD1 (5 bases). Trimming shortened V by 1 base and J by 1 base, and 14 bases separated the two germline ends. The CDR3 has 16 amino acids. CDR1 is SGHTS, CDR2 YDEGEE, per germline. Written as DNA, the CDR3 is TGTGCCAGCAGCTTGTATACAGGCCCCACGAACACTGAAGCTTTCTTT. It encodes CASSLYTGPTNTEAFF.